The 9 T cell receptor beta chains in this list originate from one sample, sequenced in a study of blood T cell repertoires in COVID-19. Assay: immunoSEQ multiplex PCR; the TCRdb copy retains only in-frame clones and omits some. Seen here are around 56,000 clones, more than 70% observed once, and the top ten hold 20% to 25%. Input material: peripheral blood. Receptors were obtained from a human donor in a cohort sampled during active COVID-19.

The chain carries TRBV29-1 and TRBJ1-1; D is undetermined. The length of the CDR3 is 11 residues. Trimming pared 3 bases from V and 4 bases from J, leaving 6 bases between. Per germline, CDR1 SQVTM and CDR2 ANQGSEA. CDR3 bases: TGCAGCGTTGACCGGGGCACTGAAGCTTTCTTT. Its protein is CSVDRGTEAFF.

This clone was picked up one time. This chain links TRBV6-5 with TRBJ2-3, with 14 bases lining up with TRBD2. Looked up from germline, CDR1 is MNHEY and CDR2 is SVGAGI. The CDR3 contains 14 residues. J lost 14 bases, V lost 4 bases, and 8 bases had no gene match. CDR3 bases: TGTGCCAGCAGTTCCAAGACTAGCGGGGGGGCCCGGTATTTT. As protein: CASSSKTSGGARYF.

The rearrangement uses TRBV28 and TRBJ1-4, with D hard to call. The CDR3 contains 14 residues. Germline-derived CDR1 and CDR2 are MDHEN and SYDVKM. Trimming pared 9 bases from V and 2 bases from J, leaving 13 bases between. The CDR3 spells CASGEGATNEKLFF. For the CDR3, the DNA is TGTGCCAGTGGCGAGGGAGCGACTAATGAAAAACTGTTTTTT.

The J gene is TRBJ2-3, the V gene TRBV6-5; no clear D. CDR1 is MNHEY and CDR2 is SVGAGI in the germline V gene. This CDR3 is 12 amino acids long. Between the trimmed V and J ends, which lost 7 bases and 4 bases, there was a span of 9 bases. DNA of the CDR3: TGTGCCAGCACCCCTCGAGCAGATACGCAGTATTTT. Translated: CASTPRADTQYF.

V and J are TRBV6-2 or TRBV6-3 and TRBJ2-5, with D tentatively TRBD2 (7 bases). The germline CDR1 and CDR2 sequences are MNHEY and SVGEGT. This CDR3 region has 15 residues. V shed 1 base and J shed 2 bases, with 11 bases lying between them. In DNA form, the CDR3 reads TGTGCCAGCAGTTACTGGGGGGGCGGTCAAGAGACCCAGTACTTC. It translates to CASSYWGGGQETQYF.

CDR3 DNA: TGTGCCACTGTTTGGGGTGGGGAGGAGACCCAGTACTTC. This translates into CATVWGGEETQYF. V and J are TRBV28 and TRBJ2-5, with a possible D match to TRBD2 (5 bases). In germline, CDR1 is MDHEN, CDR2 SYDVKM. With 10 bases removed from V and 5 bases from J, the gap between germline ends came to 17 bases. This CDR3 is built from 13 residues.

The chain joins TRBV10-3 to TRBJ2-1; 13 nucleotides align to TRBD2. Per the germline V gene, CDR1 is ENHRY and CDR2 is SYGVKD. V lost 11 bases and J lost 0; bases outside the gene matches: 13. The CDR3 consists of 18 residues. CDR3: CAARETSGGYSSYNEQFF. CDR3 nucleotide sequence: TGTGCCGCCAGGGAGACTAGCGGGGGGTATAGCTCCTACAATGAGCAGTTCTTC.

This clone showed up just once. This sequence joins TRBV24-1 and TRBJ1-4; the match to TRBD1 covers 11 bases. The CDR3 is 15 amino acids. The J segment lost 7 bases and the V segment lost 4 bases, leaving 4 bases of the junction unmatched. Germline values: CDR1 KGHDR, CDR2 SFDVKD. CDR3 sequence (DNA): TGTGCCACCAGTGAGCGGACAGGGGGCGTTGAAAAACTGTTTTTT. Its protein product is CATSERTGGVEKLFF.

The gene calls are TRBV3-1 (or the pseudogene TRBV3-2) and TRBJ2-5; 8 bases are a match to TRBD1. CDR3 length: 14 residues. The V gene end was trimmed by 2 bases and the J gene end by 5 bases; junction bases not matched to a gene: 4. CDR1 LGHDT and CDR2 YNNKEL come from the germline V gene (reference sequence). Here the CDR3 DNA reads TGTGCCAGCAGCCAAACAGGGGGAAGGGAGACCCAGTACTTC. Amino acids: CASSQTGGRETQYF.